This T cell receptor (beta chain) was recorded in a study of cytomegalovirus exposure and HLA in healthy donors. Study-wide results and caveats: According to a subsequent analysis, TCR clusters from the first cohort were inclined to appear together in the roughly 120 validation repertoires. Cytomegalovirus status was reportedly diagnosed by the classifier with high sensitivity and specificity. Listed as cytomegalovirus-associated were over 150 TCR beta chains.

Sequenced by immunoSEQ multiplex PCR; TCRdb stores in-frame clones only, minus some. This table has hundreds of thousands of clones, about nine tenths appearing once. In regard to this clone: The antigen remains unidentified.

This TCR was recovered from a woman in her late teens or twenties in good health and CMV-seronegative. Input material: PBMCs.

CDR3 bases: TGTGCCACCCTGTCGGCGGGAGGAAACACCATATATTTT. It codes for CATLSAGGNTIYF. The rearrangement uses TRBV25-1 and TRBJ1-3; D is uncertain. This CDR3 spans 13 amino acids. Trimming pared 10 bases from V and 4 bases from J, leaving 14 bases between. Per germline, CDR1 MGHDK and CDR2 SYGVNS.